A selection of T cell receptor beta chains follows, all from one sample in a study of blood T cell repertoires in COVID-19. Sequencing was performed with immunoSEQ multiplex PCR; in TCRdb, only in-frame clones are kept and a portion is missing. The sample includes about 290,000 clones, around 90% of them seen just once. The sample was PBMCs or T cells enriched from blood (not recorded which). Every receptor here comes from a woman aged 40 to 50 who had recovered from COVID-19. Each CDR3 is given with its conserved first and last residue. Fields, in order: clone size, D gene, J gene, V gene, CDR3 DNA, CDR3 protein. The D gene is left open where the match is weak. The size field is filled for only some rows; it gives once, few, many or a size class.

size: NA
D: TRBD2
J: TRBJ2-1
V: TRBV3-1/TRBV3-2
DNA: TGTGCCAGCAGCCAAGGGCTAGCGGTCGATAGTTACAATGAGCAGTTCTTC
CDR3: CASSQGLAVDSYNEQFF

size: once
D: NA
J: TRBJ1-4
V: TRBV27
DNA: TGTGCCAGCAGTTCCCTCATCCCCCAGGGGAAGGAAAAACTGTTTTTT
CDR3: CASSSLIPQGKEKLFF

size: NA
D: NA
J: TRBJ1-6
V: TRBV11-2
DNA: TGTGCCAGCAGCCCATACAGTAATTCACCCCTCCACTTT
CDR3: CASSPYSNSPLHF

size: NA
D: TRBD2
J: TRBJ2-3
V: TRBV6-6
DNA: TGTGCCAGCACCACGTCCGGGGGGGGGTACACAGATACGCAGTATTTT
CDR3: CASTTSGGGYTDTQYF

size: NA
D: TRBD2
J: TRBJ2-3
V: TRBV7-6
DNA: TGTGCCAGCAGCTTCAGTAGCGGGAGAACAGATACGCAGTATTTT
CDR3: CASSFSSGRTDTQYF

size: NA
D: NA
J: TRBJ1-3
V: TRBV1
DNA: TGCACCAGCAGCCAAGGAACTGAGAACTCTGGAAACACCATATATTTT
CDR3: CTSSQGTENSGNTIYF

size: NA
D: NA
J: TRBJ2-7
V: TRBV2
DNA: TGTGCCAGCAGTTGGACTATACAGACCCTCTACGAGCAGTACTTC
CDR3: CASSWTIQTLYEQYF

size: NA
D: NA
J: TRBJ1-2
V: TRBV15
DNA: TGTGCCACCAGCAGAGATCTCGTGGGGGGGGATGGCTACACCTTC
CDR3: CATSRDLVGGDGYTF

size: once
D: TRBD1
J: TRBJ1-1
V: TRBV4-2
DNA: TGTGCCAGCAGCCATCCCACTACAGGGGACACTGAAGCTTTCTTT
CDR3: CASSHPTTGDTEAFF

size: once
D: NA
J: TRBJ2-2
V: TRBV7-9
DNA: TGTGCCAGCAGCTCCTCCACCGGGGAGCTGTTTTTT
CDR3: CASSSSTGELFF

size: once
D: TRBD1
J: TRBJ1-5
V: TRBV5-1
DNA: TGCGCCAGCAGCATGACAGGGGCGGATCAGCCCCAGCATTTT
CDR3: CASSMTGADQPQHF

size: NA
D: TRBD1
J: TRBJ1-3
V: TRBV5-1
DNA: TGCGCCAGCAGCTTGGGGACAGGGGAAACTGGAAACACCATATATTTT
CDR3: CASSLGTGETGNTIYF

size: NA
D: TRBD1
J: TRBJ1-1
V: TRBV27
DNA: TGTGCCAGCACCTCCTTAGACTCAAGGCAGGGGGTGGCCTTT
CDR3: CASTSLDSRQGVAF

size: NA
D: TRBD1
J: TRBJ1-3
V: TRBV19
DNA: TGTGCCAGTAGTTTACCCGGGACAGGGAAAAGAAACACCATATATTTT
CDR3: CASSLPGTGKRNTIYF

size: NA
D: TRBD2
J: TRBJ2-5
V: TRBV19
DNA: TGTGCCAGTAGCTTACTAGCGGGGGGTCCCCAAGAGACCCAGTACTTC
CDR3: CASSLLAGGPQETQYF

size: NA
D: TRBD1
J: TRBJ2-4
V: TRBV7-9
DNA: TGTGCCAGCAGCCCCAGGGACAGCGGCCCTTATTTAGCCAAAAACATTCAGTACTTC
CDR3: CASSPRDSGPYLAKNIQYF

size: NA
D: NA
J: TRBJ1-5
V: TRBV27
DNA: TGTGCCAGCAGTCCCGTCGATCAGCCCCAGCATTTT
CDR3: CASSPVDQPQHF

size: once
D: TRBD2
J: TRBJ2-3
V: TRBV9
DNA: TGTGCCAGCAGCGCGCCTAGCGGGGGAGGCACAGATACGCAGTATTTT
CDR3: CASSAPSGGGTDTQYF

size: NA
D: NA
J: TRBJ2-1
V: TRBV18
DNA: TGTGCCAGCTCACCTACGGGTACGGGGAATGAGCAGTTCTTC
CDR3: CASSPTGTGNEQFF

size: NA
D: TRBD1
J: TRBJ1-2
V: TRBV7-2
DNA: TGTGCCAGCAGCTTAGAGGGGACAGGGACCTATGGCTACACCTTC
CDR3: CASSLEGTGTYGYTF

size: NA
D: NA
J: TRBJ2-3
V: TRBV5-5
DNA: TGTGCCAGCAGTCGGATAGGCGGCGGAGATACGCAGTATTTT
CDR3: CASSRIGGGDTQYF

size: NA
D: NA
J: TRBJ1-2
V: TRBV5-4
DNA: TGTGCCAGCAGCTTGAAGAACCGCGGAGGCTCTGAGGCTGGCTACACCTTC
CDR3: CASSLKNRGGSEAGYTF

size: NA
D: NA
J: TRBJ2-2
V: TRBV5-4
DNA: TGTGCCAGCTGGCTGGGGCGCGGGGGCAGGTACACCGGGGAGCTGTTTTTT
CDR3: CASWLGRGGRYTGELFF

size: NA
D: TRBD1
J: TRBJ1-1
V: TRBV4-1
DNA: TGCGCCAGCACGGGCAGGGGGACTGAAGCTTTCTTT
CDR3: CASTGRGTEAFF

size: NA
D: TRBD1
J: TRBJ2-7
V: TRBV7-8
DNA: TGTGCCAGCAGCCCAGGACAGGTCTACGAGCAGTACTTC
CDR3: CASSPGQVYEQYF

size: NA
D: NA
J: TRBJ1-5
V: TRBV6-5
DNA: TGTGCCAGCAGGGCCAGCCTTCGGGGTCAGCCCCAGCATTTT
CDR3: CASRASLRGQPQHF

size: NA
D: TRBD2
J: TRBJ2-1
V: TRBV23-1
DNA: TGCGCCAGCAGAAGAGCGGGGGGGCGCAATGAGCAGTTCTTC
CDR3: CASRRAGGRNEQFF

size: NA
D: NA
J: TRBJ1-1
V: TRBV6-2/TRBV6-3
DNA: TGTGCCAGCAGTCTACAGAGTGGGAACACTGAAGCTTTCTTT
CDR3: CASSLQSGNTEAFF

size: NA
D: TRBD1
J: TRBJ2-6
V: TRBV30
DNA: TGTGCCTGGAGTGCCACCCGAATACTAACAAGGGGGCTCTCTGGGGCCAACGTCCTGACTTTC
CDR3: CAWSATRILTRGLSGANVLTF

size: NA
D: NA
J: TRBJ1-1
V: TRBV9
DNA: TGTGCCAGCAGCGGTGTAAACCGGGGTCAAGTAGAAGCTTTCTTT
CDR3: CASSGVNRGQVEAFF

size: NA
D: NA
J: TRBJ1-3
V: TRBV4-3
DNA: TGCGCCAGCAGCCACGCAGGGGTTGGAAACACCATATATTTT
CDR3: CASSHAGVGNTIYF

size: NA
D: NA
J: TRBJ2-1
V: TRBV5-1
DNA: TGCGCCAGCAGCCGCAGAGCGAGCTCCTACAATGAGCAGTTCTTC
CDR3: CASSRRASSYNEQFF

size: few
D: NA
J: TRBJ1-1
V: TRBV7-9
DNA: TGTGCCAGCAGCTCAGGGTGGGGCAACACTGAAGCTTTCTTT
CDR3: CASSSGWGNTEAFF

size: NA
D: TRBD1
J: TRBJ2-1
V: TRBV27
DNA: TGTGCCAGCAGTTTATGGGGACAGGGGTCGCGGGAGACGAGTGAGCAGTTCTTC
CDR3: CASSLWGQGSRETSEQFF

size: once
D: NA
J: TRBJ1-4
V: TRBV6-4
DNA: TGTGCCAGCGGACAGTTAGTGGAAAAACTGTTTTTT
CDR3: CASGQLVEKLFF

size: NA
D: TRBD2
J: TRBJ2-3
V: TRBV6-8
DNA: TGTGCCAGCAGTCGCAAGCGGGGGGGCTTGACAGATACGCAGTATTTT
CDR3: CASSRKRGGLTDTQYF

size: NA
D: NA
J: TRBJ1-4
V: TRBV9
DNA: TGTGCCAGCGCAAGGGGAGGAACTAATGAAAAACTGTTTTTT
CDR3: CASARGGTNEKLFF

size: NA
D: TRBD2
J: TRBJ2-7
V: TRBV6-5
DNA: TGTGCCAGCAGTTACGAGTTAGCGGGAGCGTACGAGCAGTACTTC
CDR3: CASSYELAGAYEQYF

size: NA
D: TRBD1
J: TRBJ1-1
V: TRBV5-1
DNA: TGCGCCAGCAGCGCTAGACAGGGGCGGGTGAACACTGAAGCTTTCTTT
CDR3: CASSARQGRVNTEAFF

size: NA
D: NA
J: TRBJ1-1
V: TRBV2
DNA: TGTGCCAGCAGGGTCAGGGATTTGAACACTGAAGCTTTCTTT
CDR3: CASRVRDLNTEAFF

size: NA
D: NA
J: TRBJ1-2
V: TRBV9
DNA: TGTGCCAGCAGCGTAGGGGCGATCTACACCTTC
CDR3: CASSVGAIYTF

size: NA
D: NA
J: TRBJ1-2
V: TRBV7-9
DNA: TGTGCCAGCAGCTTTCCCGGGAACTATGGCTACACCTTC
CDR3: CASSFPGNYGYTF

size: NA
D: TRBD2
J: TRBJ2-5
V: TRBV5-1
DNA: TGCGCCAGCAGCTTGGGCGTTCTACTAGCGGAGCAAGAGACCCAGTACTTC
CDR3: CASSLGVLLAEQETQYF

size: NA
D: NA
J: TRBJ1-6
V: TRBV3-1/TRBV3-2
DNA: TGTGCCAGCAGCCCCTCCTTACAGGTTAATAATTCACCCCTCCACTTT
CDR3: CASSPSLQVNNSPLHF

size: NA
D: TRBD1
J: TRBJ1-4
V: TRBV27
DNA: TGTGCCAGCAGTCTACAGGGGACCTATGAAAAACTGTTTTTT
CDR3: CASSLQGTYEKLFF

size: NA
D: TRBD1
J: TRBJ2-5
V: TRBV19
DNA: TGTGCCAGTAGTATAGGTCATTCCGGGACAGGGCCCAAGGAGACCCAGTACTTC
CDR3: CASSIGHSGTGPKETQYF

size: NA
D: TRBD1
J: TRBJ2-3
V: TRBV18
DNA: TGTGCCAGCTCACCACTAGGGACAGGGGGCCCAGATACGCAGTATTTT
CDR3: CASSPLGTGGPDTQYF

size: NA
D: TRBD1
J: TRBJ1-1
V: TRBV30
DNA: TGTGCCTGGACCCGGGGACAGGGGGGAGCTGAAGCTTTCTTT
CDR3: CAWTRGQGGAEAFF

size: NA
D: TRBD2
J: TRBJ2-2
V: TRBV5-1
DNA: TGCGCCAGCAGCTTCGCTCTAGCGGGCGTAGTTGGCACCGGGGAGCTGTTTTTT
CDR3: CASSFALAGVVGTGELFF

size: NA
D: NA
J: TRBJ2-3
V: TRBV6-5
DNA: TGTGCCAGCAGGAGGGCCCTGGGTGCAGATACGCAGTATTTT
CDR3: CASRRALGADTQYF

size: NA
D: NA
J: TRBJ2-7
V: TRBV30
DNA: TGTGCCTGGAGCTTGCGGGTAGCGTTCTCCTACGAGCAGTACTTC
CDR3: CAWSLRVAFSYEQYF

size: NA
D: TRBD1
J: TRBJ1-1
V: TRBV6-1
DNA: TGTGCCAGCAGTGAAGTAGTTGGGACAGGTGGTGAAGCTTTCTTT
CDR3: CASSEVVGTGGEAFF

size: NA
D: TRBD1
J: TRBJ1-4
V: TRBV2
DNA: TGTGCCAGCAGTGGGACAGGGAATGAAAAACTGTTTTTT
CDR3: CASSGTGNEKLFF

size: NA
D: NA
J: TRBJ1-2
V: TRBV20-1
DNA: TGCAGTGCTAGTGAGGGCAGTTACAACTATGGCTACACCTTC
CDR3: CSASEGSYNYGYTF

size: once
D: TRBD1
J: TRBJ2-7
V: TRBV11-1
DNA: TGTGCCAGCAGCTTAGGGACAGGACTCTACGAGCAGTACTTC
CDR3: CASSLGTGLYEQYF